The 25 T cell receptor beta chains presented below share a single source sample, sequenced in a study of Ad26.COV2.S vaccination and SARS-CoV-2 variants. Regarding treatment: some 19 received Ad26.COV2.S at low or high dose, single or two shots; roughly five received placebo; per-sample allocation not given. Day 63 following the first vaccine or placebo injection was when the samples were taken. Sequencing was performed with immunoSEQ multiplex PCR; in TCRdb, only in-frame clones are kept and a portion is missing. The sample lists roughly 700,000 clones; more than 80% were seen once. Sequencing was performed on peripheral blood, taken in a trial of Ad26.COV2.S vaccine versus placebo. All receptors derive from a person aged 18-60 years who received the Ad26.COV2.S COVID-19 vaccine or a placebo.

This chain joins TRBV25-1 and TRBJ2-7; D is uncertain. CDR1 is MGHDK and CDR2 is SYGVNS in the germline V gene. Trimming left V 4 bases short and J 4 bases short, with 14 bases between. The CDR3 length is 14 residues. The CDR3 DNA reads as TGTGCCAGCAGTGGGACGGTGGCAGGTTACGAGCAGTACTTC. Amino acids: CASSGTVAGYEQYF.

The chain uses TRBV7-3 and TRBJ2-5; TRBD2 agrees at 13 bases. The V gene's germline CDR1 is SGHTA and CDR2 FQGTGA. The CDR3 runs 16 residues. J lost 1 base, V lost 5 bases, and 4 bases had no gene match. CDR3 sequence: CASSRGLAGPQETQYF. The CDR3, as DNA: TGTGCCAGCAGCCGGGGACTAGCGGGACCCCAAGAGACCCAGTACTTC.

A few counts support this clone. V and J are TRBV19 and TRBJ1-2; D may be TRBD1 (6 bases). Germline CDR1 reads LNHDA; CDR2 reads SQIVND (reference sequence). The CDR3 totals 16 residues. V was trimmed by 7 bases and J by 9 bases, leaving 27 bases between them. The CDR3 sequence: CASTDRTVKYVSRYTF. For the CDR3, the DNA is TGTGCCAGTACCGACAGGACAGTGAAATATGTCTCGCGCTACACCTTC.

This clone appeared once. V and J are TRBV29-1 and TRBJ2-3; tentatively, D is TRBD1 (6 bases). CDR3 size: 15 residues. V dropped 8 bases and J dropped 5 bases, with 23 bases sitting between them. Germline loops: CDR1 SQVTM, CDR2 ANQGSEA. CDR3: CSIPSTRGRRDTQYF. The CDR3 DNA sequence: TGCAGCATACCATCCACTAGGGGGAGAAGAGATACGCAGTATTTT.

This chain links TRBV6-5 with TRBJ2-2; TRBD1 aligns across 9 bases. J lost 3 bases, V lost 4 bases, and 3 bases had no gene match. The CDR3 length is 15 residues. Per the germline V gene, CDR1 is MNHEY and CDR2 is SVGAGI. This chain's CDR3 is CASSSDRGHTGELFF. The CDR3, as DNA: TGTGCCAGCAGTTCGGACAGGGGCCACACCGGGGAGCTGTTTTTT.

The chain carries TRBV9 and TRBJ1-1; no definite D call. The CDR3 extends over 14 amino acids. The V end was cut by 3 bases, the J end by 1 base, with 10 bases between. The germline V gene has CDR1 SGDLS and CDR2 YYNGEE. DNA for the CDR3: TGTGCCAGCAGCGGGGTCTTAGGGAACACTGAAGCTTTCTTT. It yields the protein CASSGVLGNTEAFF. Complete variable domain (other parts from reference TRBV9 and TRBJ1-1): DSGVTQTPKHLITATGQRVTLRCSPRSGDLSVYWYQQSLDQGLQFLIQYYNGEERAKGNILERFSAQQFPDLHSELNLSSLELGDSALYFCASSGVLGNTEAFFGQGTRLTVV.

The CDR3 is CASSLDRGIEQYF. In nucleotides, the CDR3 is TGTGCCAGCTCCCTGGACAGGGGGATCGAGCAGTACTTC. V and J are TRBV18 and TRBJ2-7; 10 positions agree with TRBD1. The length of the CDR3 is 13 residues. Trimming took 6 bases from V and 6 from J; bases not matched to a gene: 5. CDR1 KGHSH and CDR2 LQKENI come from the germline V gene.

The V gene is TRBV6-5, the J gene TRBJ2-1, with TRBD1 as a possible D gene (6 bases). The CDR3 loop spans 15 amino acids. Germline-derived CDR1 and CDR2 are MNHEY and SVGAGI. The V and J ends lost 4 bases and 6 bases respectively, with 16 bases between them. CDR3: CASSLDFRGGNEQFF. The CDR3 DNA reads as TGTGCCAGCAGTTTGGACTTCAGGGGTGGCAATGAGCAGTTCTTC.

The chain employs TRBV4-3 and TRBJ1-1; D perhaps matches TRBD1 (6 bases). Germline V gene data show CDR1 as LGHNA and CDR2 as YSLEER. The CDR3 loop spans 13 amino acids. V was pared by 0 bases and J by 6 bases, with 8 bases between. The CDR3 nucleotides are TGCGCCAGCAGCCAAGATGGGGGCCCTGAAGCTTTCTTT. It encodes CASSQDGGPEAFF.

V is TRBV12-3 or TRBV12-4 and J is TRBJ2-3; D is unclear. The CDR3 length is 13 residues. The germline V and J ends were trimmed by 8 bases and 3 bases, with 12 bases remaining between them. CDR3 region: CASGWLGTDTQYF. The DNA for the CDR3 is TGTGCCAGCGGTTGGCTTGGTACAGATACGCAGTATTTT.

The CDR3 DNA is TGTGCCAGCAGGCCTACAGAACAAGAGACCCAGTACTTC. Protein product: CASRPTEQETQYF. The chain combines TRBV5-6 with TRBJ2-5; D unclear. This CDR3 spans 13 amino acids. The germline V gene has CDR1 SGHDT and CDR2 YYEEEE. The V end lost 5 bases, the J end lost 2 bases, and 10 bases lay between the germline ends.

The chain recombines TRBV6-4 with TRBJ2-3; D uncertain. The CDR3 has 12 residues. Germline V CDR1 and CDR2: MRHNA, SNTAGT. V gave up 2 bases and J gave up 7 bases, with 7 bases separating them. Here the CDR3 DNA reads TGTGCCAGCAGTGACGGCATACATACGCAGTATTTT. Translation gives CASSDGIHTQYF.

The rearrangement uses TRBV11-2 and TRBJ2-1, with D perhaps TRBD2 (5 bases). CDR3 length: 14 amino acids. Germline values: CDR1 SGHAT, CDR2 FQNNGV. Trimming cost V 0 bases and J 7 bases, with 10 bases left between them. The CDR3 DNA reads TGTGCCAGCAGCTTAGAACCCACGGGGAATGAGCAGTTCTTC. This translates into CASSLEPTGNEQFF.

The V gene is TRBV18, the J gene TRBJ1-5; 7 nucleotides line up with TRBD1. The junction had 14 bases not matched to a gene; V was cut back by 6 bases and J by 3 bases. The CDR3 is made up of 17 amino acids. Germline values: CDR1 KGHSH, CDR2 LQKENI. The CDR3 coding sequence is TGTGCCAGCTCGATTGTGACAGGGTCATCCCCCAATCAGCCCCAGCATTTT. This translates into CASSIVTGSSPNQPQHF.

The chain uses TRBV9 and TRBJ2-7, with 8 bases identical to TRBD1. The CDR3 extends over 15 amino acids. The V segment lost 3 bases and the J segment 6 bases; nucleotides outside the gene matches: 11. The germline V gene has CDR1 SGDLS and CDR2 YYNGEE. The CDR3 here is CASSGHGQGMSEQYF. CDR3 nucleotide sequence: TGTGCCAGCAGCGGACATGGACAGGGTATGAGCGAGCAGTACTTC.

The chain recombines TRBV9 with TRBJ2-5; D ambiguous. Germline CDR1 reads SGDLS; CDR2 reads YYNGEE. The CDR3 sequence is 15 residues long. Between the trimmed V and J ends, which lost 4 bases and 4 bases, there was a span of 17 bases. The CDR3 coding sequence is TGTGCCAGCAGCCCCTCCATGGTCGCTGGAGAGACCCAGTACTTC. The encoded protein is CASSPSMVAGETQYF.

The chain couples TRBV11-3 to TRBJ2-5, with a tentative D call TRBD1 (5 bases). V was clipped by 0 bases and J by 0 bases, with 17 bases between them. Per the germline V gene, CDR1 is SGHNT and CDR2 is YENEEA. The CDR3 extends over 18 amino acids. CDR3 nucleotides: TGTGCCAGCAGCTTAGAGCCGGGTGGACACTGGTACCAAGAGACCCAGTACTTC. Its protein is CASSLEPGGHWYQETQYF. The full variable domain, completed using reference TRBV11-3 and TRBJ2-5, is EAGVVQSPRYKIIEKKQPVAFWCNPISGHNTLYWYLQNLGQGPELLIRYENEEAVDDSQLPKDRFSAERLKGVDSTLKIQPAELGDSAVYLCASSLEPGGHWYQETQYFGPGTRLLVL.

This sequence joins TRBV21-1 and TRBJ1-1. TRBV21-1 is tagged as a pseudogene. This CDR3 region has 13 residues. Here the CDR3 DNA reads TGTGCCAGCAGCAAAGTTACAGCGGGTGAAGCTTTCTTT. Its protein is CASSKVTAGEAFF.

This clone was seen more than once but under ten times. The chain is built from TRBV7-9 and TRBJ1-3; 7 nucleotides align to TRBD1. From germline, CDR1 is SEHNR and CDR2 FQNEAQ (reference sequence). This CDR3 has 14 residues. Trimming removed 4 bases from V and 4 bases from J; junction bases left unmatched: 4. The CDR3 DNA is TGTGCCAGCAGCTCAGGGGGTCCGGGAAACACCATATATTTT. Translation: CASSSGGPGNTIYF.

The chain is built from TRBV5-5 and TRBJ2-7; no clear D. The germline CDR1 and CDR2 sequences are SGHKS and YYEKEE (reference sequence). The V end lost 5 bases, the J end lost 2 bases, and 5 bases lay between the germline ends. This CDR3 is 11 amino acids long. CDR3 region: CASSPAYEQYF. The CDR3 coding sequence is TGTGCCAGCAGTCCCGCCTACGAGCAGTACTTC.

The chain recombines TRBV12-3 or TRBV12-4 with TRBJ1-4; D call uncertain. CDR3 length: 13 residues. Trimming cost V 3 bases and J 7 bases, with 9 bases left between them. CDR3 bases: TGTGCCAGCAGTTTCGGGGTCCGTGAAAAACTGTTTTTT. Its translation: CASSFGVREKLFF.

The V call is TRBV7-3, the J call TRBJ2-7; D is perhaps TRBD1 (5 bases). This CDR3 region has 11 residues. V lost 4 bases and J lost 6, with 7 bases in between. Germline lookup yields CDR1 SGHTA and CDR2 FQGTGA. DNA for the CDR3: TGTGCCAGCAGCTCAGGGTCCGAGCAGTACTTC. It specifies CASSSGSEQYF.

This clone has just one count. Written as DNA, the CDR3 is TGTGCCAGCAGCCGGTGGTCCCCTAGCGGGGGCACAGATACGCAGTATTTT. Protein: CASSRWSPSGGTDTQYF. The chain employs TRBV2 and TRBJ2-3; TRBD2 agrees at 9 bases. The CDR3 contains 17 residues. Trimming took 6 bases from V and 1 from J; bases not matched to a gene: 11. In germline, CDR1 is SNHLY, CDR2 FYNNEI.

CDR3 sequence (DNA): TGCAGCGTTGAAAGGGGGGGTTCGGCTAACTATGGCTACACCTTC. It encodes CSVERGGSANYGYTF. The rearrangement uses TRBV29-1 and TRBJ1-2, with D perhaps matching TRBD1 (6 bases). CDR3 size: 15 residues. CDR1 and CDR2 from the germline V gene are SQVTM and ANQGSEA. V was pared by 2 bases and J by 0 bases, with 13 bases between.

The CDR3 protein is CASSDSTGRRGYTF. The CDR3 nucleotides are TGTGCCAGTAGTGACAGTACAGGGAGGAGAGGCTACACCTTC. The V and J genes are TRBV19 and TRBJ1-2, with a weak D call TRBD1 (6 bases). The CDR3 contains 14 residues. V was shortened by 5 bases and J by 8 bases, with 18 bases between the two germline ends. The germline V gene encodes CDR1 LNHDA and CDR2 SQIVND (reference sequence).